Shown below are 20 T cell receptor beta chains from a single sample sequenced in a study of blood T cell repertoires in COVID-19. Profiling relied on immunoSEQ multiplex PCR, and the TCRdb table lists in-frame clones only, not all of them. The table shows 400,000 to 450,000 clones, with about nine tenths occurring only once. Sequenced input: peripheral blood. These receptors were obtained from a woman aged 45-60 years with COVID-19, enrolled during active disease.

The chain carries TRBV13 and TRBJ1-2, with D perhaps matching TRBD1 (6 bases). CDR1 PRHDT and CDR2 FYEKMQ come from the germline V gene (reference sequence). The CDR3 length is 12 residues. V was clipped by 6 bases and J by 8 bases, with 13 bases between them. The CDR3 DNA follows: TGTGCCAGCAGTTTACAGGGCAAAGGCTACACCTTC. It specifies CASSLQGKGYTF.

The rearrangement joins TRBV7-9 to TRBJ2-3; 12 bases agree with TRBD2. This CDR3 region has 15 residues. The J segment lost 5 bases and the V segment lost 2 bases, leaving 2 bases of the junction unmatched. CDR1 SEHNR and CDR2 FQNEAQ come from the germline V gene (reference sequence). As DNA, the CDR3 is TGTGCCAGCAGCTTAAGACTAGCGGGGGAAGATACGCAGTATTTT. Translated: CASSLRLAGEDTQYF.

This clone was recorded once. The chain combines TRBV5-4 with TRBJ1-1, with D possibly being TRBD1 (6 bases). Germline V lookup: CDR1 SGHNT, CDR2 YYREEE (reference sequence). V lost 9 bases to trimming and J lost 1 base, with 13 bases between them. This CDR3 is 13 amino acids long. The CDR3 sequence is CATMGTSNTEAFF. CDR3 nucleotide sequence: TGTGCCACCATGGGGACATCGAACACTGAAGCTTTCTTT.

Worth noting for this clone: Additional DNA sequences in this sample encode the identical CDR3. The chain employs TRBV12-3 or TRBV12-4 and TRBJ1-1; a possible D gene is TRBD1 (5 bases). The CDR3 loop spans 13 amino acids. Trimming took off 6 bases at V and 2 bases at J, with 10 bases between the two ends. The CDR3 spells CASRRQLNTEAFF. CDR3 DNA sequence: TGTGCCAGCAGAAGACAGCTTAACACTGAAGCTTTCTTT.

The DNA of the CDR3 is TGTGCCACCAGCAGGCATCAGGCCCGTAATGAAAAACTGTTTTTT. It specifies CATSRHQARNEKLFF. The V gene is TRBV15, the J gene TRBJ1-4; D call uncertain. V lost 3 bases and J 4 bases, leaving 12 bases between the germline ends. This CDR3 is 15 amino acids long. Germline values: CDR1 LNHNV, CDR2 YYDKDF (reference sequence).

The chain's CDR3 is CASSAGNTIYF. CDR3 coding DNA: TGTGCCAGCAGTGCCGGGAACACCATATATTTT. This sequence joins TRBV2 and TRBJ1-3, with D hard to call. Germline V lookup: CDR1 SNHLY, CDR2 FYNNEI. This CDR3 contains 11 residues. Trimming took off 4 bases at V and 7 bases at J, with 5 bases between the two ends. Complete variable domain (other parts from reference TRBV2 and TRBJ1-3): EPEVTQTPSHQVTQMGQEVILRCVPISNHLYFYWYRQILGQKVEFLVSFYNNEISEKSEIFDDQFSVERPDGSNFTLKIRSTKLEDSAMYFCASSAGNTIYFGEGSWLTVV.

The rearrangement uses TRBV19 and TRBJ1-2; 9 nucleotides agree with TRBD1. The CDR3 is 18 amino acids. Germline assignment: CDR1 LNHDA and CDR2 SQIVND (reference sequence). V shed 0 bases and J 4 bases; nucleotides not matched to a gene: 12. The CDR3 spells CASSIEFYGTGPFYGYTF. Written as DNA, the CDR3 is TGTGCCAGTAGTATAGAATTTTACGGGACAGGGCCTTTCTATGGCTACACCTTC.

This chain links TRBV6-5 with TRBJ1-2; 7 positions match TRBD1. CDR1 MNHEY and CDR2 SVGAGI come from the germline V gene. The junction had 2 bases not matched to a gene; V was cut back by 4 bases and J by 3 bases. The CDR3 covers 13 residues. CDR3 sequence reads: CASSFTGDYGYTF. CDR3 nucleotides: TGTGCCAGCAGTTTTACAGGGGACTATGGCTACACCTTC.

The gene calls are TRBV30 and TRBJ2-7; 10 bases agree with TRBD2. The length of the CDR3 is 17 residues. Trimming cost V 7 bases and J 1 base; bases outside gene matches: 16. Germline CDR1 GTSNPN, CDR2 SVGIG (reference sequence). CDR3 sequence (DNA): TGTGCCTCAGGCGGTAGCGGGGGGCCCGACCATTCCTACGAGCAGTACTTC. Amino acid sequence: CASGGSGGPDHSYEQYF. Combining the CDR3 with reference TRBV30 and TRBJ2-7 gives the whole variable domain SQTIHQWPATLVQPVGSPLSLECTVEGTSNPNLYWYRQAAGRGLQLLFYSVGIGQISSEVPQNLSASRPQDRQFILSSKKLLLSDSGFYLCASGGSGGPDHSYEQYFGPGTRLTVT.

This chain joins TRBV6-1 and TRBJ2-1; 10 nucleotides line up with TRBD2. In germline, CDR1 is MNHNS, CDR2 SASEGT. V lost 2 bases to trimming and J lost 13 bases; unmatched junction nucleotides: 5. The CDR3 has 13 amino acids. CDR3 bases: TGTGCCAGCAGTGAACAAGCGGGGGGGCGCCAGTTCTTC. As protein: CASSEQAGGRQFF.

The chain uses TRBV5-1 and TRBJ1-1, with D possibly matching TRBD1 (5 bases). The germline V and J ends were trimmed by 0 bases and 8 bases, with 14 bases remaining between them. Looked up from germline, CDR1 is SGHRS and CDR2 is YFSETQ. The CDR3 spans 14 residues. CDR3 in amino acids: CASSLGGAHAEAFF. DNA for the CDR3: TGCGCCAGCAGCTTGGGTGGGGCCCACGCCGAAGCTTTCTTT.

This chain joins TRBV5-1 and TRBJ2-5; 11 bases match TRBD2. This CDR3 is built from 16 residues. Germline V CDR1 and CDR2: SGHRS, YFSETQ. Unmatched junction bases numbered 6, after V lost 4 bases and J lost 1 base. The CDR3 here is CASSPRTSGPQETQYF. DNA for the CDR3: TGCGCCAGCAGCCCCAGGACTAGCGGGCCCCAAGAGACCCAGTACTTC.

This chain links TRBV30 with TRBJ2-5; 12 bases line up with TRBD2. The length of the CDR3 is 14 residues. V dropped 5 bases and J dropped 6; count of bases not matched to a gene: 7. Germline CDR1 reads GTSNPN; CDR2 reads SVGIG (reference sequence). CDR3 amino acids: CAWLTSGGVKTQYF. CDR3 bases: TGTGCCTGGTTGACTAGCGGGGGTGTGAAGACCCAGTACTTC.

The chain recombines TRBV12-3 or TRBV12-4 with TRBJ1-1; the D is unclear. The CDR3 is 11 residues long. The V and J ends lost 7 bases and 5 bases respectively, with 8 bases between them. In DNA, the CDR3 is TGTGCCAGCATGGTTGAGACTGAAGCTTTCTTT. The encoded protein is CASMVETEAFF.

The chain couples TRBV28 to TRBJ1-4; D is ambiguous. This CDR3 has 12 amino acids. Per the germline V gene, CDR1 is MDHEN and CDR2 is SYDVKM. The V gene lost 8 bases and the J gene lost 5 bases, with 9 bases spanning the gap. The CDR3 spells CASHSNNEKLFF. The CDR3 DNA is TGTGCCAGCCACAGTAACAATGAAAAACTGTTTTTT.

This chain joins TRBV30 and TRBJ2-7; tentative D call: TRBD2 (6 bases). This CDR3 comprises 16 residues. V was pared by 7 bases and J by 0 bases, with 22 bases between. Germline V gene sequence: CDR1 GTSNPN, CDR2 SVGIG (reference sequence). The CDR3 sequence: CASQGGGQLLSYEQYF. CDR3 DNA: TGTGCCTCCCAGGGCGGAGGGCAGCTCCTCTCCTACGAGCAGTACTTC. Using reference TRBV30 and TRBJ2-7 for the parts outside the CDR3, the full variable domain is SQTIHQWPATLVQPVGSPLSLECTVEGTSNPNLYWYRQAAGRGLQLLFYSVGIGQISSEVPQNLSASRPQDRQFILSSKKLLLSDSGFYLCASQGGGQLLSYEQYFGPGTRLTVT.

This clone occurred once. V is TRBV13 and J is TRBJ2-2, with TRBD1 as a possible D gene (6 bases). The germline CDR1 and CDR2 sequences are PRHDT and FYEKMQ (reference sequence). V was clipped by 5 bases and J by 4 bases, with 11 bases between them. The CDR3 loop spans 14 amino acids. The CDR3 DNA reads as TGTGCCAGCAGCAAAAACAGGGTCACCGGGGAGCTGTTTTTT. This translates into CASSKNRVTGELFF.

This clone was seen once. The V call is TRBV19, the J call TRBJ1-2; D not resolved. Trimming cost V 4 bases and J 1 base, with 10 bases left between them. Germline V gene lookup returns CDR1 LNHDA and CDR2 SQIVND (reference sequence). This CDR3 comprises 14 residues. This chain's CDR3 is CASSTSGVNYGYTF. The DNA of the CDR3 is TGTGCCAGTAGTACCTCGGGAGTTAACTATGGCTACACCTTC.

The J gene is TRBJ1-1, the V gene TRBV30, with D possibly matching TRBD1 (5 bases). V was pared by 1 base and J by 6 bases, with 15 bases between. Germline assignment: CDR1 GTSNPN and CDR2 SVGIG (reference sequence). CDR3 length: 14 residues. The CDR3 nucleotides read TGTGCCTGGAGTGACGGAGGGGCGTTTTCTGAAGCTTTCTTT. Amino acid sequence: CAWSDGGAFSEAFF.

In DNA, the CDR3 is TGTGCCAGCTCCCCCCGACAGGGGCAGCCCCAGCATTTT. Its protein product is CASSPRQGQPQHF. The V and J genes are TRBV18 and TRBJ1-5; 8 bases agree with TRBD1. V shed 6 bases, J shed 7 bases, and the junction held 5 bases outside the gene matches. This CDR3 is 13 amino acids long. CDR1 is KGHSH and CDR2 is LQKENI in the germline V gene. The variable domain in full, with the rest retrieved from reference TRBV18 and TRBJ1-5, is NAGVMQNPRHLVRRRGQEARLRCSPMKGHSHVYWYRQLPEEGLKFMVYLQKENIIDESGMPKERFSAEFPKEGPSILRIQQVVRGDSAAYFCASSPRQGQPQHFGDGTRLSIL.